Shown below are 32 T cell receptor beta chains from a single sample sequenced in a study of T cells in Graves' hyperthyroidism and ophthalmopathy. Amplification yielded TCR beta CDR3 regions, with RNA transcripts as the source. The primer set for the first-round RT-PCR of the TCR CDR3 was HTBI. TCRdb re-analysed the multiplex PCR reads in MiXCR, keeping a single row per CDR3 protein. In the table there are some 270,000 distinct CDR3 sequences, approximately 23% of which are singletons. Sequenced: blood. The origin of the receptors is a woman aged 35 to 49 with Graves' ophthalmopathy.

In its sample, this clonotype was seen many times. The CDR3 sequence is CASSSRTAPYEQYF. The CDR3 nucleotides read TGTGCCAGTAGTTCCAGGACGGCCCCCTACGAGCAGTACTTC. V usage is TRBV19 and J usage is TRBJ2-7; D ambiguous. This CDR3 has 14 amino acids. The germline V gene has CDR1 LNHDA and CDR2 SQIVND (reference sequence). Trimming pared 5 bases from V and 2 bases from J, leaving 13 bases between.

This clonotype has just a few counts. J is TRBJ1-2 and V is TRBV28; D call uncertain. The V gene lost 3 bases and the J gene lost 2 bases, with 10 bases spanning the gap. CDR1 MDHEN and CDR2 SYDVKM come from the germline V gene. The CDR3 has 14 amino acids. CDR3 nucleotide sequence: TGTGCCAGCAGTTTTCAGAGGATCAACTATGGCTACACCTTC. Translation gives CASSFQRINYGYTF.

In its sample, this clonotype was seen many times. The chain couples TRBV30 to TRBJ2-3, with TRBD2 as a possible D gene (5 bases). Trimming took 2 bases from V and 10 from J, leaving 10 bases between them. The CDR3 sequence is 11 residues long. Germline V gives CDR1 GTSNPN, CDR2 SVGIG (reference sequence). The CDR3 DNA follows: TGTGCCTGGAGTTTGAGGGAAGCGCAGTATTTT. Protein sequence: CAWSLREAQYF.

For this clonotype: A much larger clone differs from this one at a single base, so this may be a read error. The CDR3 ends on some other residue instead of the conserved phenylalanine or tryptophan, so this is likely a read error. This chain joins TRBV5-1 and TRBJ1-1; perhaps TRBD1 as D (5 bases). This CDR3 is 13 amino acids long. Trimming pared 4 bases from V and 7 bases from J, leaving 14 bases between. Germline values: CDR1 SGHRS, CDR2 YFSETQ. The CDR3 nucleotides are TGCGCCAGCAGCCCCTGGGACCTAAATGAAGCTTTCATT. Translated: CASSPWDLNEAFI.

The table lists this clonotype with many counts. The rearrangement uses TRBV11-1 and TRBJ2-3, with 10 bases matching TRBD2. This CDR3 comprises 15 residues. V shed 3 bases and J 3 bases; nucleotides not matched to a gene: 3. Germline V gene sequence: CDR1 SGHAT, CDR2 FQDESV (reference sequence). The CDR3 here is CASSFPTSGTDTQYF. The CDR3 nucleotides are TGTGCCAGCAGCTTCCCGACTAGCGGGACAGATACGCAGTATTTT.

The V and J genes are TRBV29-1 and TRBJ2-7, with 9 bases that match TRBD1. The CDR3 is 12 amino acids. The germline V gene has CDR1 SQVTM and CDR2 ANQGSEA. After removal of 4 bases from V and 5 bases from J, the junction contained 3 bases not matched to a gene. The CDR3 reads CSVGTGANEQYF. Here the CDR3 DNA reads TGCAGCGTTGGGACAGGGGCAAACGAGCAGTACTTC.

The chain combines TRBV28 with TRBJ2-5; TRBD2 matches at 16 bases. Trimming took 5 bases from V and 2 from J; bases not matched to a gene: 8. The germline V gene has CDR1 MDHEN and CDR2 SYDVKM. This CDR3 contains 18 residues. The chain's CDR3 is CASSPLGLAGGRQETQYF. CDR3 DNA: TGTGCCAGCAGTCCGTTGGGACTAGCGGGAGGGAGGCAAGAGACCCAGTACTTC.

This clonotype was detected many times. The rearrangement uses TRBV7-9 and TRBJ2-3, with D unresolved. Trimming cost V 4 bases and J 3 bases, with 11 bases left between them. The CDR3 is made up of 14 amino acids. CDR1 SEHNR and CDR2 FQNEAQ come from the germline V gene (reference sequence). Written as DNA, the CDR3 is TGTGCCAGCAGCTCCTCCCAATGGACAGATACGCAGTATTTT. Encoded protein: CASSSSQWTDTQYF.

As concerns this clonotype: The junction departs from germline at one end; a sequencing error may be responsible. The genes are TRBV28 and TRBJ1-1; no clear D. Germline CDR1 MDHEN, CDR2 SYDVKM. The CDR3 totals 13 residues. CDR3 loop: CASSYERPRRASF. The CDR3 DNA sequence: TGTGCCAGCAGTTACGAACGCCCCAGGAGAGCTTCCTTT.

This clonotype was seen at least ten times. The rearrangement uses TRBV30 and TRBJ1-2; D might be TRBD1 (6 bases). Germline CDR1 is GTSNPN and CDR2 is SVGIG (reference sequence). V gave up 0 bases and J gave up 5 bases, with 13 bases separating them. The CDR3 is made up of 14 amino acids. The CDR3, as DNA: TGTGCCTGGAGTGTAACAGGGTCAGGGTATGGCTACACCTTC. Protein sequence: CAWSVTGSGYGYTF.

This clonotype was seen ten or more times. V gene TRBV6-5 combines with J gene TRBJ2-7, with no clear D. CDR3 length: 14 amino acids. The V gene lost 6 bases and the J gene lost 4 bases, with 16 bases spanning the gap. Germline assignment: CDR1 MNHEY and CDR2 SVGAGI. CDR3 residues: CASSLTRGPYEQYF. The CDR3 DNA reads TGTGCCAGCAGCCTGACCCGAGGACCTTACGAGCAGTACTTC.

In its sample, this clonotype was seen many times. This sequence joins TRBV20-1 and TRBJ2-2; 9 nucleotides agree with TRBD2. The germline CDR1 and CDR2 sequences are DFQATT and SNEGSKA (reference sequence). The CDR3 spans 14 residues. J gave up 4 bases and V 6 bases, and 6 bases lay outside the gene matches. The CDR3 is CSASSGTITGELFF. CDR3 nucleotides: TGCAGTGCGTCTAGCGGGACCATCACCGGGGAGCTGTTTTTT.

This clonotype was seen at least ten times. The chain carries TRBV6-5 and TRBJ2-7, with D possibly matching TRBD1 (6 bases). Germline-derived CDR1 and CDR2 are MNHEY and SVGAGI. The CDR3 is 13 residues long. V was cut by 6 bases and J by 1 base, with 10 bases left in between. The CDR3 loop reads CASSPQGSYEQYF. The CDR3 coding sequence is TGTGCCAGCAGCCCACAGGGTTCCTACGAGCAGTACTTC.

This clonotype showed up many times. The genes are TRBV4-2 and TRBJ2-6, with D unresolved. V was cut by 1 base and J by 2 bases, with 9 bases left in between. This CDR3 contains 16 residues. Germline-derived CDR1 and CDR2 are LGHNA and YNFKEQ. CDR3 bases: TGTGCCAGCAGCCAAGCGGCCGGGCCTGGGGCCAACGTCCTGACTTTC. Residues: CASSQAAGPGANVLTF.

This clonotype was recorded many times. The rearrangement uses TRBV5-1 and TRBJ2-7; perhaps TRBD1 as D (6 bases). This CDR3 has 14 amino acids. Germline CDR1 SGHRS, CDR2 YFSETQ. V was cut by 3 bases and J by 5 bases, with 15 bases left in between. CDR3 loop: CASSSQGFLDEQYF. The CDR3 bases are TGCGCCAGCAGCTCGCAGGGGTTTCTGGACGAGCAGTACTTC.

This clonotype occurred many times. This rearrangement joins TRBV7-2 to TRBJ2-1; 10 bases agree with TRBD2. The length of the CDR3 is 12 residues. From germline, CDR1 is SGHTA and CDR2 FQGNSA. V lost 6 bases, J lost 8 bases, and 1 base stayed unmatched. CDR3 in amino acids: CASRSGRDEQFF. CDR3 DNA: TGTGCCAGCAGAAGCGGGAGGGATGAGCAGTTCTTC. Looking up the rest from reference TRBV7-2 and TRBJ2-1 gives the full variable domain: GAGVSQSPSNKVTEKGKDVELRCDPISGHTALYWYRQSLGQGLEFLIYFQGNSAPDKSGLPSDRFSAERTGGSVSTLTIQRTQQEDSAVYLCASRSGRDEQFFGPGTRLTVL.

This clonotype was picked up many times. Here the CDR3 reads CASSAGLLSYEQYF. CDR3 sequence (DNA): TGTGCCAGCAGCGCGGGACTCCTCTCCTACGAGCAGTACTTC. The chain combines TRBV6-2 or TRBV6-3 with TRBJ2-7; perhaps TRBD2 as D (6 bases). Germline CDR1 reads MNHEY; CDR2 reads SVGEGT. The V end lost 6 bases, the J end lost 0 bases, and 12 bases lay between the germline ends. The CDR3 has 14 residues.

This clonotype has a count of ten or more. V is TRBV19 and J is TRBJ1-6; D is perhaps TRBD1 (5 bases). CDR1 and CDR2 (germline): LNHDA, SQIVND (reference sequence). The CDR3 is 18 residues long. Trimming left V 5 bases short and J 0 bases short, with 17 bases between. The CDR3 is CASSLSGQSSSYNSPLHF. CDR3 nucleotides: TGTGCCAGTAGTCTCTCCGGACAATCGAGCTCCTATAATTCACCCCTCCACTTT.

In this sample, this clonotype turned up once. The V and J genes are TRBV11-2 and TRBJ2-5; 7 positions agree with TRBD1. The length of the CDR3 is 16 residues. V shed 0 bases, J shed 2 bases, and the junction held 6 bases outside the gene matches. CDR1 SGHAT and CDR2 FQNNGV come from the germline V gene. CDR3 DNA: TGTGCCAGCAGCTTAGAGTGGGGACAGAAACAAGAGACCCAGTACTTC. It translates to CASSLEWGQKQETQYF. Based on the CDR3 plus reference TRBV11-2 and TRBJ2-5, the full variable domain is EAGVAQSPRYKIIEKRQSVAFWCNPISGHATLYWYQQILGQGPKLLIQFQNNGVVDDSQLPKDRFSAERLKGVDSTLKIQPAKLEDSAVYLCASSLEWGQKQETQYFGPGTRLLVL.

This clonotype was seen repeatedly, ten times or more. This CDR3 is CASSHPPVGYTF. CDR3 nucleotide sequence: TGTGCCAGCAGTCACCCTCCGGTTGGCTACACCTTC. The V call is TRBV28, the J call TRBJ1-2; no reliable D call. Germline V CDR1 and CDR2: MDHEN, SYDVKM. Trimming took 5 bases from V and 7 from J, leaving 11 bases between them. This CDR3 comprises 12 residues.

This clonotype was seen repeatedly, ten times or more. V usage is TRBV25-1 and J usage is TRBJ2-2; 8 bases are shared with TRBD1. Germline CDR1 MGHDK, CDR2 SYGVNS. The CDR3 runs to 15 residues. The trim removed 4 bases at V and 1 base at J, leaving 2 bases unmatched. In DNA, the CDR3 is TGTGCCAGCAGTGCGGGGACAGGGAACACCGGGGAGCTGTTTTTT. Protein sequence: CASSAGTGNTGELFF.

The table lists this clonotype with many counts. The chain links TRBV20-1 to TRBJ2-5; 10 bases are shared with TRBD1. The V and J ends lost 1 base and 1 base, in that order; junction bases with no gene match: 3. The CDR3 sequence is 15 residues long. Germline loops: CDR1 DFQATT, CDR2 SNEGSKA (reference sequence). CDR3 amino acids: CSARGGTGVQETQYF. CDR3 DNA sequence: TGCAGTGCTAGAGGAGGGACAGGGGTCCAAGAGACCCAGTACTTC.

This clonotype was found many times. V usage is TRBV29-1 and J usage is TRBJ2-5, with a tentative D call TRBD1 (5 bases). Germline V gene sequence: CDR1 SQVTM, CDR2 ANQGSEA. The ends were cut back, 4 bases at V and 5 bases at J, with 8 bases in the middle. This CDR3 is built from 11 residues. For the CDR3, the DNA is TGCAGCGTTGGGCAGGGCGAGACCCAGTACTTC. Amino acid sequence: CSVGQGETQYF. Filled out from reference TRBV29-1 and TRBJ2-5, the complete variable domain reads SAVISQKPSRDICQRGTSLTIQCQVDSQVTMMFWYRQQPGQSLTLIATANQGSEATYESGFVIDKFPISRPNLTFSTLTVSNMSPEDSSIYLCSVGQGETQYFGPGTRLLVL.

There are many counts of this clonotype. The chain couples TRBV29-1 to TRBJ1-1; 7 bases agree with TRBD1. Germline V gives CDR1 SQVTM, CDR2 ANQGSEA. The CDR3 consists of 13 residues. The trim removed 4 bases at V and 3 bases at J, leaving 5 bases unmatched. CDR3 in DNA: TGCAGCGTTGCCGGGACAGACCACACTGAAGCTTTCTTT. It specifies CSVAGTDHTEAFF.

This clonotype was counted at least ten times. CDR3 nucleotides: TGTGCCAGCAGTCCGAGAACAGGATACTCTGGAAACACCATATATTTT. Protein product: CASSPRTGYSGNTIYF. V is TRBV27 and J is TRBJ1-3; possible D gene TRBD1, 5 bases. V lost 5 bases to trimming and J lost 0 bases, with 14 bases between them. The CDR3 is made up of 16 amino acids. Germline values: CDR1 MNHEY, CDR2 SMNVEV (reference sequence).

At least ten counts were recorded for this clonotype. V gene TRBV20-1 combines with J gene TRBJ2-7, with D possibly matching TRBD1 (7 bases). Trimming removed 4 bases at V and 4 bases at J, with 20 bases between. The CDR3 is made up of 15 amino acids. Germline V CDR1 and CDR2: DFQATT, SNEGSKA (reference sequence). The CDR3 DNA follows: TGCAGTGCTACCGGACTAATGACAGGGACATACGAGCAGTACTTC. This gives the protein CSATGLMTGTYEQYF.

In the case of this clonotype: Compared with germline, one end of the junction differs, possibly owing to a read error. The rearrangement links TRBV6-2 or TRBV6-3 to TRBJ1-2; no definite D call. This CDR3 spans 14 amino acids. CDR1 is MNHEY and CDR2 is SVGEGT in the germline V gene. For the CDR3, the DNA is TGTGCCAGCAGTTATTGTGGCAGGAACTATGGCTACAACTTC. It yields the protein CASSYCGRNYGYNF.

The V gene is TRBV20-1, the J gene TRBJ2-7; D perhaps matches TRBD2 (9 bases). Germline-derived CDR1 and CDR2 are DFQATT and SNEGSKA (reference sequence). Trimming pared 8 bases from V and 3 bases from J, leaving 23 bases between. This CDR3 region has 15 residues. The CDR3 DNA sequence: TGCAGTTCCCAGCAGGGGGCTAGCGGGAACTACGAGCAGTACTTC. Amino acids: CSSQQGASGNYEQYF.

The J gene is TRBJ2-5, the V gene TRBV2, with D perhaps TRBD2 (6 bases). The CDR3 runs 14 residues. The ends were cut back, 6 bases at V and 1 base at J, with 12 bases in the middle. The germline V gene has CDR1 SNHLY and CDR2 FYNNEI. The CDR3 nucleotides read TGTGCCAGCAGGACCGGGGACTTCCAAGAGACCCAGTACTTC. Protein product: CASRTGDFQETQYF.

This chain links TRBV28 with TRBJ1-2; TRBD1 is a possible D gene (5 bases). V was pared by 4 bases and J by 2 bases, with 14 bases between. Germline loops: CDR1 MDHEN, CDR2 SYDVKM. The CDR3 extends over 15 amino acids. The CDR3 DNA reads as TGTGCCAGCAGTTCTCCCGGGACGGGAAACTATGGCTACACCTTC. Translating gives CASSSPGTGNYGYTF.

This clonotype was seen a single time. CDR3 region: CASINERTSWYF. Written as DNA, the CDR3 is TGTGCCAGCATTAACGAAAGGACTAGCTGGTACTTC. The V call is TRBV6-1, the J call TRBJ2-7, with 8 bases fitting TRBD2. The germline CDR1 and CDR2 sequences are MNHNS and SASEGT. V shed 7 bases and J 12 bases; nucleotides not matched to a gene: 11. This CDR3 has 12 amino acids.

The table lists this clonotype with many counts. The chain is built from TRBV29-1 and TRBJ1-1, with D tentatively TRBD1 (6 bases). The V end lost 5 bases, the J end lost 0 bases, and 13 bases lay between the germline ends. The V gene's germline CDR1 is SQVTM and CDR2 ANQGSEA. The CDR3 has 14 amino acids. CDR3 DNA sequence: TGCAGCGTTAGGGGGACAACCATGAACACTGAAGCTTTCTTT. Amino acid sequence: CSVRGTTMNTEAFF. Filled out from reference TRBV29-1 and TRBJ1-1, the complete variable domain reads SAVISQKPSRDICQRGTSLTIQCQVDSQVTMMFWYRQQPGQSLTLIATANQGSEATYESGFVIDKFPISRPNLTFSTLTVSNMSPEDSSIYLCSVRGTTMNTEAFFGQGTRLTVV.